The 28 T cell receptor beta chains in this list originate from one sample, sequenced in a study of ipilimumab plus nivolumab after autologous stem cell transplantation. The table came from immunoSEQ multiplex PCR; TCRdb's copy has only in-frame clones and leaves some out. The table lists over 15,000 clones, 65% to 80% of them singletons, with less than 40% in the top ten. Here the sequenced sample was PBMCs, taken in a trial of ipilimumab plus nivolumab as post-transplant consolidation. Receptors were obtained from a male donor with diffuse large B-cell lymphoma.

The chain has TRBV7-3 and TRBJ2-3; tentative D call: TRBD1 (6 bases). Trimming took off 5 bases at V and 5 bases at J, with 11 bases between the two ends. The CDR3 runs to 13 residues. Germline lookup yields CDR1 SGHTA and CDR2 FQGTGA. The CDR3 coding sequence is TGTGCCAGCAGCACAGGGACGGGAGATACGCAGTATTTT. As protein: CASSTGTGDTQYF.

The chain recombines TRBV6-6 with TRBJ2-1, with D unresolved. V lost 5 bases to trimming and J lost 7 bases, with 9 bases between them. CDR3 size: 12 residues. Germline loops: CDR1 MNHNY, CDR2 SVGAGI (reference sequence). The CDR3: CASSRPRNEQFF. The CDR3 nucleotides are TGTGCCAGCAGTCGCCCTCGGAATGAGCAGTTCTTC.

CDR3 sequence reads: CASSLAGIQETQYF. The CDR3 nucleotides read TGTGCCAGCAGCTTGGCAGGGATCCAAGAGACCCAGTACTTC. The chain recombines TRBV5-4 with TRBJ2-5; tentative D call: TRBD1 (5 bases). Trimming left V 0 bases short and J 1 base short, with 7 bases between. The germline V gene encodes CDR1 SGHNT and CDR2 YYREEE (reference sequence). This CDR3 is 14 amino acids long.

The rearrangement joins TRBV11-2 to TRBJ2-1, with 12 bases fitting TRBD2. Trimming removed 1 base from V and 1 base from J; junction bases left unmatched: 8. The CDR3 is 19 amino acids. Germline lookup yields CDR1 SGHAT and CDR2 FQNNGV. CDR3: CASSLGRKLAGGSYNEQFF. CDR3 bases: TGTGCCAGCAGCTTAGGCCGAAAACTAGCGGGGGGTTCCTACAATGAGCAGTTCTTC.

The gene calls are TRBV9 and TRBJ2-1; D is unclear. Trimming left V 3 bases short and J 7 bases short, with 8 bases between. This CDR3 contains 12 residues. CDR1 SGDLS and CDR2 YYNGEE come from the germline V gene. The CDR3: CASSARPNEQFF. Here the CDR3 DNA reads TGTGCCAGCAGCGCCCGACCGAATGAGCAGTTCTTC.

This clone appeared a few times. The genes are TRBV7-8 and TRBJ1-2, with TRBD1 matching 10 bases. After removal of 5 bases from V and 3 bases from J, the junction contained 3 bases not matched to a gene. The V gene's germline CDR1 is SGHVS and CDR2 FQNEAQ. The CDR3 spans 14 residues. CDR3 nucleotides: TGTGCCAGCAGCGAGGACAGGGGGGACTATGGCTACACCTTC. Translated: CASSEDRGDYGYTF.

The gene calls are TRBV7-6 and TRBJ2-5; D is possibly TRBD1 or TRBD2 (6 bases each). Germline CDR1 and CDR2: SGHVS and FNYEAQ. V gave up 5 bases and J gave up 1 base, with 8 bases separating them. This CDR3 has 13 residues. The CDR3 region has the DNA TGTGCCAGCAGCCGGGGGCGCCAAGAGACCCAGTACTTC. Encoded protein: CASSRGRQETQYF.

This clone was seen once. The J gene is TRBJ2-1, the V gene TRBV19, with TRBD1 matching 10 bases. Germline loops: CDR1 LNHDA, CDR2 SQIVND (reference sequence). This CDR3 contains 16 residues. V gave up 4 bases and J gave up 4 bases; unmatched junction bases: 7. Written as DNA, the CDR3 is TGTGCCAGTAGTAGCCCCCGGGACAGGGGATACAATGAGCAGTTCTTC. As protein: CASSSPRDRGYNEQFF.

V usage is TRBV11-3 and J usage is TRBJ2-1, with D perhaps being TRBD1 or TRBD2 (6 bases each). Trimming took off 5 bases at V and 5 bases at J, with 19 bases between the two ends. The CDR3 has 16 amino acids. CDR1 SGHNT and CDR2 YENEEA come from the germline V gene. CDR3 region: CASSPSGGPFDNEQFF. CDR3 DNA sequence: TGTGCCAGCAGCCCGAGTGGGGGGCCCTTTGACAATGAGCAGTTCTTC.

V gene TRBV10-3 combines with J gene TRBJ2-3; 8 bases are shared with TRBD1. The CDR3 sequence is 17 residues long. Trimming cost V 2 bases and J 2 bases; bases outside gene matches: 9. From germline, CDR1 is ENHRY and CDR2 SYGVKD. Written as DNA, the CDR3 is TGTGCCATCAGTGAGCCACGGCAGGGGGCTTACACAGATACGCAGTATTTT. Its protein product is CAISEPRQGAYTDTQYF.

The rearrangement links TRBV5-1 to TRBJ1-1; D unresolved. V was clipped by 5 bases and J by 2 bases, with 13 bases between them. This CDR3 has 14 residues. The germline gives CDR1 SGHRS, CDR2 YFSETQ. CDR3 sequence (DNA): TGCGCCAGCAGGTTAGGCCAGGACAACACTGAAGCTTTCTTT. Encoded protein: CASRLGQDNTEAFF.

CDR3 in amino acids: CSVPTSKQFF. The CDR3 DNA sequence: TGCAGCGTTCCCACATCAAAGCAGTTCTTC. The chain employs TRBV29-1 and TRBJ2-1; D is unclear. Germline lookup yields CDR1 SQVTM and CDR2 ANQGSEA. This CDR3 is built from 10 residues. Trimming left V 5 bases short and J 11 bases short, with 10 bases between.

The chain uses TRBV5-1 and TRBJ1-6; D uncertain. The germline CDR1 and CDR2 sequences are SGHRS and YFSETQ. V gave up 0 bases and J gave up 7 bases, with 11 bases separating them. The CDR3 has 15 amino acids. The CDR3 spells CASSLGAAENSPLHF. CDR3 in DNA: TGCGCCAGCAGCTTGGGTGCGGCAGAAAATTCACCCCTCCACTTT.

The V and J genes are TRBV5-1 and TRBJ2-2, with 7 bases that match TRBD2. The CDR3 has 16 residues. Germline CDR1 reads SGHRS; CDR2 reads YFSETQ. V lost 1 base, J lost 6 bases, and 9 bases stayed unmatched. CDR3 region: CASSLFGLREAGELFF. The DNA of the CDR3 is TGCGCCAGCAGCTTGTTTGGACTCCGGGAGGCCGGGGAGCTGTTTTTT.

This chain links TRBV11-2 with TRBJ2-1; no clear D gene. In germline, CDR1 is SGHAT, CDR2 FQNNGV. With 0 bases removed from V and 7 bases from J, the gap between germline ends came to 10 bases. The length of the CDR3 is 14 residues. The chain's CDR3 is CASSLDRIQNEQFF. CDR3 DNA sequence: TGTGCCAGCAGCTTAGATAGGATCCAAAATGAGCAGTTCTTC. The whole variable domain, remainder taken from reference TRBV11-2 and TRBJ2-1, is EAGVAQSPRYKIIEKRQSVAFWCNPISGHATLYWYQQILGQGPKLLIQFQNNGVVDDSQLPKDRFSAERLKGVDSTLKIQPAKLEDSAVYLCASSLDRIQNEQFFGPGTRLTVL.

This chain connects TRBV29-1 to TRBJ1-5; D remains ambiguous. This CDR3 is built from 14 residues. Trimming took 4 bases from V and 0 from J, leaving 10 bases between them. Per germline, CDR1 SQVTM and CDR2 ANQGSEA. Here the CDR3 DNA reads TGCAGCGTTGGAGACTACAATAGCAATCAGCCCCAGCATTTT. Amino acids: CSVGDYNSNQPQHF.

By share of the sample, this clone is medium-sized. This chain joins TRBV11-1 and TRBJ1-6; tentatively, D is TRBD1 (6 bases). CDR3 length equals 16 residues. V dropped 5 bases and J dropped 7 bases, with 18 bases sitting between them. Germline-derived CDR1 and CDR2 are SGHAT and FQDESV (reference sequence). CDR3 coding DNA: TGTGCCAGCAGCGGGGACACTTGGGCACGGAATTCACCCCTCCACTTT. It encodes CASSGDTWARNSPLHF.

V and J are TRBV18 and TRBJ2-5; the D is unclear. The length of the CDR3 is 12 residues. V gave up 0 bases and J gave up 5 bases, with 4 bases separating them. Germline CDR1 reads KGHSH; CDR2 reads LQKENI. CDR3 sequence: CASSPPWETQYF. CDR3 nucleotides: TGTGCCAGCTCACCACCGTGGGAGACCCAGTACTTC.

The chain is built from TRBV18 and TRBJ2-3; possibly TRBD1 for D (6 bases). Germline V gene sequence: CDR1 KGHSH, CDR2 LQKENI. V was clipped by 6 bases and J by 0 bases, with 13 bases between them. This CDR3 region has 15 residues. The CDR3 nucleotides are TGTGCCAGCTCTCTTACAGGGTTTAGCACAGATACGCAGTATTTT. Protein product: CASSLTGFSTDTQYF.

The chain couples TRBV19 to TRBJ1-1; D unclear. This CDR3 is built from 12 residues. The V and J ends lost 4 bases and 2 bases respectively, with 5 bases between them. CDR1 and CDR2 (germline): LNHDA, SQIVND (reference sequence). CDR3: CASSTGNTEAFF. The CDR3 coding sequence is TGTGCCAGTAGTACAGGAAACACTGAAGCTTTCTTT. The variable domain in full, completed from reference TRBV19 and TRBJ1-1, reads DGGITQSPKYLFRKEGQNVTLSCEQNLNHDAMYWYRQDPGQGLRLIYYSQIVNDFQKGDIAEGYSVSREKKESFPLTVTSAQKNPTAFYLCASSTGNTEAFFGQGTRLTVV.

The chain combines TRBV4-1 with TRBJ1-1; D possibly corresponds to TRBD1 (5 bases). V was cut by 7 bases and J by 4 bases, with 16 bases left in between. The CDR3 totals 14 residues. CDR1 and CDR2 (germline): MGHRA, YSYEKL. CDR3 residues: CASMGPLKGTEAFF. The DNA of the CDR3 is TGCGCCAGCATGGGACCTCTTAAGGGCACTGAAGCTTTCTTT.

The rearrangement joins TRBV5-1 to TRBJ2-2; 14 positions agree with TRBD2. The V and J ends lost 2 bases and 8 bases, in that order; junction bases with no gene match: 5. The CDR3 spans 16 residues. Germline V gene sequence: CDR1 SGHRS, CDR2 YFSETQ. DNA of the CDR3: TGCGCCAGCAGCTTACCGGGACTAGCGGGAGCTGGGGAGCTGTTTTTT. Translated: CASSLPGLAGAGELFF.

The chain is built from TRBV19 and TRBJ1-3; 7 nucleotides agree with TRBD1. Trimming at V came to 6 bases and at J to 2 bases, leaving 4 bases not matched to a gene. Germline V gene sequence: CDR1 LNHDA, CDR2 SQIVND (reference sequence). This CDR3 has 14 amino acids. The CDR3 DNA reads TGTGCCAGTAGCATGACAGGGACTGGAAACACCATATATTTT. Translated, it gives CASSMTGTGNTIYF.

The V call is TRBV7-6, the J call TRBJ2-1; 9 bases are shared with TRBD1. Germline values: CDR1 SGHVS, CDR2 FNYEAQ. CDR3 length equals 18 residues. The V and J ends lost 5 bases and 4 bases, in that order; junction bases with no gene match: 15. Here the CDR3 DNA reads TGTGCCAGCAGCCGAGACCCCGGGACAGGGATGATTTACAATGAGCAGTTCTTC. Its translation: CASSRDPGTGMIYNEQFF.

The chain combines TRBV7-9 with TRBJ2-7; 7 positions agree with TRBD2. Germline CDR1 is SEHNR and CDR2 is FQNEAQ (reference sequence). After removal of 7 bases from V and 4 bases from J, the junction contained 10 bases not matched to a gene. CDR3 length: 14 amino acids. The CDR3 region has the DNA TGTGCCAGCACCCCCGGGACTAATGCATACGAGCAGTACTTC. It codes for CASTPGTNAYEQYF.

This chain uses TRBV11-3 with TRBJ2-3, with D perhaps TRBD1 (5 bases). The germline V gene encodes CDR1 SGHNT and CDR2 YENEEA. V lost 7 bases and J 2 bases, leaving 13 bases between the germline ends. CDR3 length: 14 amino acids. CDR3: CASKDQGHTDTQYF. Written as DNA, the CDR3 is TGTGCCAGCAAAGACCAGGGCCACACAGATACGCAGTATTTT.

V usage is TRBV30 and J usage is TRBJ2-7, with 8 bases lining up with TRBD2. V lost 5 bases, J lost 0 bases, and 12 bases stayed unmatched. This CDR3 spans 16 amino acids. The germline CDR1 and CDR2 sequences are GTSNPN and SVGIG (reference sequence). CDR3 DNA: TGTGCCTGGCTTCATTCTAGCGGGCTTAGCTCCTACGAGCAGTACTTC. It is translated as CAWLHSSGLSSYEQYF.

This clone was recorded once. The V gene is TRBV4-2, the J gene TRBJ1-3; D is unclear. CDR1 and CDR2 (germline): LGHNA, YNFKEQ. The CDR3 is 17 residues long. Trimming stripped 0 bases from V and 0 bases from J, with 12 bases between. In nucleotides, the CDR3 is TGTGCCAGCAGCCAAGATAAAAGGACGTTCTCTGGAAACACCATATATTTT. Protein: CASSQDKRTFSGNTIYF.